This TCR beta chain was observed in a study of beta chain features in type 1 diabetes. Reverse transcribing all isolated RNA meant expressed TCRB transcripts were sequenced. Generated by immunoSEQ multiplex PCR, the TCRdb table keeps only in-frame clones and is missing some. The repertoire holds approximately 300,000 clones, with approximately 9.9% as singletons. The V gene's germline CDR1 is MRHNA and CDR2 SNTAGT. The CDR3 loop spans 13 amino acids. Between the trimmed V and J ends, which lost 0 bases and 4 bases, there was a span of 5 bases. This clone was seen a few times. Its antigen is unidentified. The study's findings and limits: Shortening that was moderate but significant affected the TCRB CDR3s of Type 1 diabetes patients in all four CD4+ subsets.

Using CD45RO/CCR7/CD25/CD127/CD95/CD27, CD4+ naive, central memory, regulatory and stem cell-like memory cells were sorted. The sample comprised naive CD4+ T cells from blood. The clonotype originates from a woman in her thirties in good health. The J gene is TRBJ2-3, the V gene TRBV6-4, with D hard to call. CDR3 nucleotides: TGTGCCAGCAGTGACTCCCCCGCAGATACGCAGTATTTT. It yields the protein CASSDSPADTQYF.